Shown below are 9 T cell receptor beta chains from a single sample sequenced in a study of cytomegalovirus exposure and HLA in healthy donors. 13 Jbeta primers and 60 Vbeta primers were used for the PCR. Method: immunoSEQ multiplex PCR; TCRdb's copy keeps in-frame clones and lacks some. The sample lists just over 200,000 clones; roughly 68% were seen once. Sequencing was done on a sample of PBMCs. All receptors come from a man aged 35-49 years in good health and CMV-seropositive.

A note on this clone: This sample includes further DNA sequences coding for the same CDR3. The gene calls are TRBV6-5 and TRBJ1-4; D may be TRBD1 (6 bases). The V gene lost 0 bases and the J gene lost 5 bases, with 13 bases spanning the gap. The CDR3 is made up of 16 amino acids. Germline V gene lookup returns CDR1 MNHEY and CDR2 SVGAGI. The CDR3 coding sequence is TGTGCCAGCAGTTACTCCCCAGGGGCGTCAAATGAAAAACTGTTTTTT. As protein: CASSYSPGASNEKLFF.

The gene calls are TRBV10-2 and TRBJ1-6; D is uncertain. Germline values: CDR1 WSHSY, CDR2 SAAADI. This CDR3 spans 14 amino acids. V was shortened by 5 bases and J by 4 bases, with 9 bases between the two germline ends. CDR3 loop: CASSLKTYNSPLHF. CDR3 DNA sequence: TGCGCCAGCAGTTTGAAAACTTATAATTCACCCCTCCACTTT.

Written as DNA, the CDR3 is TGTGCCAGCAACTTAGCGGGGTACCAAGAGACCCAGTACTTC. The encoded protein is CASNLAGYQETQYF. The chain links TRBV2 to TRBJ2-5, with 8 bases lining up with TRBD2. The CDR3 runs to 14 residues. V dropped 7 bases and J dropped 0; count of bases not matched to a gene: 4. Germline V lookup: CDR1 SNHLY, CDR2 FYNNEI.

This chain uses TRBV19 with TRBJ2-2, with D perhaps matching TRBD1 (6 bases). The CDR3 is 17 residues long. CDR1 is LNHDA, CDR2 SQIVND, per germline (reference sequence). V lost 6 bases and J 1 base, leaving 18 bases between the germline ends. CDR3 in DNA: TGTGCCAGTAGCACACCCATCGGGACATTGAACACCGGGGAGCTGTTTTTT. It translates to CASSTPIGTLNTGELFF.

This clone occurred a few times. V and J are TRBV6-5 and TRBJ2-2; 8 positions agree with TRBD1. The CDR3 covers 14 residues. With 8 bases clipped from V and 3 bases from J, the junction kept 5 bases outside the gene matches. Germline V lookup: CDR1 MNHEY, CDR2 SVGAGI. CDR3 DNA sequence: TGTGCCAGCTACAGGGGGTATGACACCGGGGAGCTGTTTTTT. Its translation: CASYRGYDTGELFF.

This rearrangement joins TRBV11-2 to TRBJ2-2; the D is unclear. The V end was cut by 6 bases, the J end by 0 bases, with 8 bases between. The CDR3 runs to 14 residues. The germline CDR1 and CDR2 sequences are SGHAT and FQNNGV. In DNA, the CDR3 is TGTGCCAGCAGGGAGAATCCGAACACCGGGGAGCTGTTTTTT. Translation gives CASRENPNTGELFF.

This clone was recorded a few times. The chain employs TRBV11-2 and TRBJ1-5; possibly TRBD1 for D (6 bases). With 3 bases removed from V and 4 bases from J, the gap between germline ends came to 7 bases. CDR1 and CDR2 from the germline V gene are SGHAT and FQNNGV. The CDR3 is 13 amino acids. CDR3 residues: CASSLGANQPQHF. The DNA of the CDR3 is TGTGCCAGCAGCTTGGGGGCAAATCAGCCCCAGCATTTT.

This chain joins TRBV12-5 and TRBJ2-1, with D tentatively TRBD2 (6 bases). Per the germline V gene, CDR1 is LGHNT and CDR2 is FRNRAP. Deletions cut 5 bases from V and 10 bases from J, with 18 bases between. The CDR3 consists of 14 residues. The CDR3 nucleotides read TGTGCTAGTGGTCCCGGGCTAGCGTCGGGAGAGCAGTTCTTC. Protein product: CASGPGLASGEQFF.

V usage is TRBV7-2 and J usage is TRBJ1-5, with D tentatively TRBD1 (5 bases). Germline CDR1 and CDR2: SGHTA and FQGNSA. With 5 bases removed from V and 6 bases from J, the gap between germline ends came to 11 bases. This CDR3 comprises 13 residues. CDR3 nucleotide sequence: TGTGCCAGCAGCCCGGGGGGGTTTCAGCCCCAGCATTTT. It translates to CASSPGGFQPQHF.